The 30 T cell receptor beta chains below were found in one sample sequenced in a study of T cell responses to AZD1222 COVID-19 vaccine. Clones were sequenced by immunoSEQ multiplex PCR, and TCRdb holds only the in-frame ones, with some missing. The table shows 90,000 to 150,000 clones, with approximately 85% occurring only once. Sample: peripheral blood, taken on day 0 of AZD1222 vaccination. Receptors were obtained from an adult in good health.

V usage is TRBV6-5 and J usage is TRBJ1-1; a weak D match, TRBD1 (6 bases). The germline gives CDR1 MNHEY, CDR2 SVGAGI. The CDR3 is 15 residues long. The germline V and J ends were trimmed by 5 bases and 3 bases, with 16 bases remaining between them. This CDR3 reads CASSPTRQAYTEAFF. CDR3 nucleotides: TGTGCCAGCAGTCCCACCAGACAGGCCTACACTGAAGCTTTCTTT.

The chain recombines TRBV24-1 with TRBJ2-7, with TRBD1 as a possible D gene (5 bases). Germline values: CDR1 KGHDR, CDR2 SFDVKD. V lost 10 bases to trimming and J lost 6 bases, with 18 bases between them. The CDR3 loop spans 13 amino acids. The CDR3 DNA reads TGTGCCACTTCCGACAGCTCTACGGTCGAGCAGTACTTC. Translated: CATSDSSTVEQYF.

The chain combines TRBV18 with TRBJ2-1, with D maybe TRBD2 (5 bases). Germline V gives CDR1 KGHSH, CDR2 LQKENI. V shed 3 bases and J shed 2 bases, with 14 bases lying between them. The CDR3 totals 16 residues. The CDR3 loop is CASSPLEGLTYNEQFF. DNA for the CDR3: TGTGCCAGCTCACCCCTCGAAGGACTTACCTACAATGAGCAGTTCTTC. The full variable domain, its missing parts supplied by reference TRBV18 and TRBJ2-1, is NAGVMQNPRHLVRRRGQEARLRCSPMKGHSHVYWYRQLPEEGLKFMVYLQKENIIDESGMPKERFSAEFPKEGPSILRIQQVVRGDSAAYFCASSPLEGLTYNEQFFGPGTRLTVL.

The chain uses TRBV5-1 and TRBJ1-5, with a weak D call TRBD1 (6 bases). There are 14 residues in the CDR3. V gave up 4 bases and J gave up 4 bases, with 12 bases separating them. Germline V gives CDR1 SGHRS, CDR2 YFSETQ. CDR3 bases: TGCGCCAGCAGCGAGGGGGAAAGGAATCAGCCCCAGCATTTT. This gives the protein CASSEGERNQPQHF.

The V and J genes are TRBV5-8 and TRBJ2-7, with TRBD1 as a possible D gene (5 bases). The CDR3 totals 13 residues. Trimming cost V 0 bases and J 6 bases, with 10 bases left between them. Looked up from germline, CDR1 is SGHTS and CDR2 is YDEGEE. The CDR3 region is CASSLGLGVEQYF. Here the CDR3 DNA reads TGTGCCAGCAGCTTGGGTTTAGGGGTCGAGCAGTACTTC.

The rearrangement links TRBV5-5 to TRBJ2-4; TRBD1 matches 7 bases. The CDR3 runs to 18 residues. V lost 1 base, J lost 0 bases, and 10 bases stayed unmatched. Germline CDR1 SGHKS, CDR2 YYEKEE (reference sequence). CDR3 amino acids: CASSLNPGGQSAKNIQYF. The CDR3 DNA follows: TGTGCCAGCAGCTTGAACCCAGGGGGACAGTCAGCCAAAAACATTCAGTACTTC.

The chain has TRBV2 and TRBJ2-1; a possible D gene is TRBD1 (6 bases). This CDR3 has 14 residues. The germline CDR1 and CDR2 sequences are SNHLY and FYNNEI. Trimming cost V 5 bases and J 4 bases, with 12 bases left between them. The CDR3 sequence is CASSSLDRYNEQFF. CDR3 sequence (DNA): TGTGCCAGCAGTAGTTTAGACAGGTACAATGAGCAGTTCTTC.

This rearrangement joins TRBV27 to TRBJ1-1; 10 positions match TRBD1. This CDR3 is built from 13 residues. CDR1 and CDR2 from the germline V gene are MNHEY and SMNVEV (reference sequence). V shed 5 bases, J shed 7 bases, and the junction held 4 bases outside the gene matches. CDR3 loop: CASSPDRGREAFF. The CDR3 bases are TGTGCCAGCAGTCCTGACAGGGGGCGTGAAGCTTTCTTT.

The V call is TRBV3-1 (or the pseudogene TRBV3-2), the J call TRBJ2-1; TRBD2 might be the D (5 bases). Trimming took 3 bases from V and 0 from J, leaving 9 bases between them. There are 15 residues in the CDR3. Germline CDR1 is LGHDT and CDR2 is YNNKEL (reference sequence). CDR3 in DNA: TGTGCCAGCAGCCAGTTAGGGAGCTCCTACAATGAGCAGTTCTTC. Its protein product is CASSQLGSSYNEQFF.

The table lists this clone with a count of one. The chain carries TRBV30 and TRBJ1-1; TRBD1 aligns across 7 bases. With 3 bases clipped from V and 2 bases from J, the junction kept 24 bases outside the gene matches. CDR1 is GTSNPN and CDR2 is SVGIG in the germline V gene (reference sequence). The CDR3 has 20 residues. In DNA form, the CDR3 reads TGTGCCTGGAGCCCCCCATCGAAGGGGACAGCCAGACCTACAAACACTGAAGCTTTCTTT. Its translation is CAWSPPSKGTARPTNTEAFF.

This clone has ten or more counts. V and J are TRBV27 and TRBJ1-6; 10 nucleotides line up with TRBD1. The germline V gene has CDR1 MNHEY and CDR2 SMNVEV (reference sequence). The CDR3 runs 15 residues. J was trimmed by 7 bases and V by 4 bases; bases with no gene match: 4. In DNA form, the CDR3 reads TGTGCCAGCAGTTCCTCGACAGGGGGCAATTCACCCCTCCACTTT. Amino acid sequence: CASSSSTGGNSPLHF.

The chain couples TRBV6-4 to TRBJ1-2; tentative D call: TRBD1 (6 bases). Per germline, CDR1 MRHNA and CDR2 SNTAGT. The CDR3 covers 15 residues. Trimming took off 5 bases at V and 7 bases at J, with 20 bases between the two ends. As DNA, the CDR3 is TGTGCCAGCAGTCCTGACAGGCTAGTCGTCGGTGGCTACACCTTC. Residues: CASSPDRLVVGGYTF.

J is TRBJ1-4 and V is TRBV28; possible D gene TRBD1, 5 bases. The CDR3 length is 12 residues. Trimming removed 6 bases at V and 8 bases at J, with 10 bases between. Germline V CDR1 and CDR2: MDHEN, SYDVKM. The DNA for the CDR3 is TGTGCCAGCAGGCCAGGGTTCGAAAAACTGTTTTTT. Residues: CASRPGFEKLFF.

The V gene is TRBV12-3 or TRBV12-4, the J gene TRBJ2-7; D is uncertain. V lost 7 bases and J 3 bases, leaving 10 bases between the germline ends. The CDR3 runs 12 residues. CDR3 sequence: CASTTSRYEQYF. The CDR3 coding sequence is TGTGCCAGCACCACATCACGCTACGAGCAGTACTTC.

The V call is TRBV5-1, the J call TRBJ2-1; D not certain. CDR3 length equals 12 residues. Per germline, CDR1 SGHRS and CDR2 YFSETQ. Trimming took 3 bases from V and 7 from J, leaving 8 bases between them. CDR3 sequence (DNA): TGCGCCAGCAGCTCCTCCGGGAATGAGCAGTTCTTC. It specifies CASSSSGNEQFF.

This chain joins TRBV5-4 and TRBJ2-7; D may match TRBD1 or TRBD2 (5 bases each). This CDR3 contains 14 residues. The germline gives CDR1 SGHNT, CDR2 YYREEE (reference sequence). The V gene lost 0 bases and the J gene lost 1 base, with 8 bases spanning the gap. CDR3 sequence (DNA): TGTGCCAGCAGCTTGGGAGAGGGGTCCTACGAGCAGTACTTC. This codes for CASSLGEGSYEQYF.

This clone came up once. The gene calls are TRBV6-5 and TRBJ2-3, with D unresolved. The CDR3 consists of 13 residues. V was pared by 8 bases and J by 5 bases, with 14 bases between. Per germline, CDR1 MNHEY and CDR2 SVGAGI. The DNA for the CDR3 is TGTGCCAGCCGAATCCCCCTCGGAGATACGCAGTATTTT. This gives the protein CASRIPLGDTQYF.

V is TRBV5-1 and J is TRBJ1-2; 7 nucleotides align to TRBD1. Germline CDR1 is SGHRS and CDR2 is YFSETQ. The CDR3 consists of 15 residues. The trim removed 0 bases at V and 4 bases at J, leaving 6 bases unmatched. The DNA for the CDR3 is TGCGCCAGCAGCTTGGCCCTAGGGACAGCCTATGGCTACACCTTC. It codes for CASSLALGTAYGYTF.

This chain's CDR3 is CATIDGAQGYTF. CDR3 coding DNA: TGTGCCACCATTGACGGGGCCCAAGGCTACACCTTC. J is TRBJ1-2 and V is TRBV28, with D tentatively TRBD1 (5 bases). V gave up 10 bases and J gave up 8 bases, with 17 bases separating them. Germline V gives CDR1 MDHEN, CDR2 SYDVKM. This CDR3 spans 12 amino acids.

CDR3 protein: CASSQQGGASNQPQHF. CDR3 coding DNA: TGTGCCAGCAGCCAACAGGGGGGCGCGAGCAATCAGCCCCAGCATTTT. The V and J genes are TRBV3-1 (or the pseudogene TRBV3-2) and TRBJ1-5, with 7 bases matching TRBD1. Germline V gene sequence: CDR1 LGHDT, CDR2 YNNKEL (reference sequence). There are 16 residues in the CDR3. V was pared by 2 bases and J by 1 base, with 5 bases of the junction left unmatched.

The chain couples TRBV10-3 to TRBJ2-7; TRBD1 matches 11 bases. After removal of 8 bases from V and 6 bases from J, the junction contained 9 bases not matched to a gene. Germline V CDR1 and CDR2: ENHRY, SYGVKD. The CDR3 is 14 amino acids. The CDR3 spells CAIWGDRGFGEQYF. CDR3 nucleotides: TGTGCCATCTGGGGGGACAGGGGGTTTGGCGAGCAGTACTTC.

The rearrangement links TRBV11-2 to TRBJ2-7; D might be TRBD1 or TRBD2, each matching 5 bases. With 4 bases removed from V and 3 bases from J, the gap between germline ends came to 16 bases. The germline V gene encodes CDR1 SGHAT and CDR2 FQNNGV. The CDR3 spans 15 residues. CDR3 in DNA: TGTGCCAGCAGCTCCCGTTTAGGGGACCTCTACGAGCAGTACTTC. Translation gives CASSSRLGDLYEQYF.

The chain employs TRBV19 and TRBJ2-3; a weak D match, TRBD2 (7 bases). V lost 4 bases, J lost 3 bases, and 14 bases lay in between. Germline V CDR1 and CDR2: LNHDA, SQIVND (reference sequence). The CDR3 totals 15 residues. In nucleotides, the CDR3 is TGTGCCAGTAGTACCGGGGGGCTTGGTACAGATACGCAGTATTTT. This codes for CASSTGGLGTDTQYF.

The J gene is TRBJ1-5, the V gene TRBV19, with 9 nucleotides matching TRBD1. V was clipped by 7 bases and J by 1 base; unmatched bases: 11. The CDR3 runs to 17 residues. Germline loops: CDR1 LNHDA, CDR2 SQIVND (reference sequence). The CDR3: CASMYRGTGWSNQPQHF. The CDR3 nucleotides read TGTGCCAGTATGTATCGTGGGACAGGGTGGAGCAATCAGCCCCAGCATTTT. Using reference TRBV19 and TRBJ1-5 for the parts outside the CDR3, the full variable domain is DGGITQSPKYLFRKEGQNVTLSCEQNLNHDAMYWYRQDPGQGLRLIYYSQIVNDFQKGDIAEGYSVSREKKESFPLTVTSAQKNPTAFYLCASMYRGTGWSNQPQHFGDGTRLSIL.

CDR3 bases: TGCGCCAGCAGCCAGTTCCAGGGGAACACTGAAGCTTTCTTT. It is translated as CASSQFQGNTEAFF. The genes are TRBV4-1 and TRBJ1-1; perhaps TRBD1 as D (5 bases). Deletions cut 3 bases from V and 1 base from J, with 9 bases between. Looked up from germline, CDR1 is MGHRA and CDR2 is YSYEKL. The length of the CDR3 is 14 residues.

The chain uses TRBV3-1 (or the pseudogene TRBV3-2) and TRBJ1-1; a weak D match, TRBD1 (6 bases). V dropped 3 bases and J dropped 14 bases, with 16 bases sitting between them. The germline CDR1 and CDR2 sequences are LGHDT and YNNKEL (reference sequence). This CDR3 has 12 residues. CDR3 sequence (DNA): TGTGCCAGCAGCCAGGATCGTCAAGACAGGTTCTTT. This codes for CASSQDRQDRFF.

The J gene is TRBJ1-1, the V gene TRBV13; the match to TRBD1 covers 9 bases. Germline V gene data show CDR1 as PRHDT and CDR2 as FYEKMQ (reference sequence). The trim removed 5 bases at V and 7 bases at J, leaving 2 bases unmatched. The CDR3 is 12 residues long. As DNA, the CDR3 is TGTGCCAGCAGCGTGGGACAGGGTGAAGCTTTCTTT. Translation: CASSVGQGEAFF.

J is TRBJ2-7 and V is TRBV27; TRBD2 matches at 7 bases. The V segment lost 3 bases and the J segment 0 bases; nucleotides outside the gene matches: 2. This CDR3 comprises 14 residues. The V gene's germline CDR1 is MNHEY and CDR2 SMNVEV (reference sequence). CDR3: CASSFGGSSYEQYF. In nucleotides, the CDR3 is TGTGCCAGCAGTTTCGGCGGGAGCTCCTACGAGCAGTACTTC.

The rearrangement joins TRBV6-5 to TRBJ1-3; D is undetermined. Per the germline V gene, CDR1 is MNHEY and CDR2 is SVGAGI. The CDR3 spans 14 residues. Trimming removed 11 bases from V and 0 bases from J, with 14 bases in between. CDR3 residues: CASAPDFSGNTIYF. CDR3 DNA sequence: TGTGCCTCCGCCCCGGACTTCTCTGGAAACACCATATATTTT.

The chain employs TRBV28 and TRBJ1-1; the D is unclear. From germline, CDR1 is MDHEN and CDR2 SYDVKM. The CDR3 covers 16 residues. V was shortened by 2 bases and J by 0 bases, with 13 bases between the two germline ends. In nucleotides, the CDR3 is TGTGCCAGCAGTTTAAAGCCGGCCAGCATGAACACTGAAGCTTTCTTT. This codes for CASSLKPASMNTEAFF.